This T cell receptor beta chain was identified during a study of T-cell reconstitution after alpha-beta-depleted transplantation in children. This clonotype showed up many times. Preparing the TCRbeta library involved the use of unique molecular identifiers. TCRdb fed the PCR reads into MiXCR, producing one record per CDR3 protein. The profile shows 150,000 to 250,000 distinct CDR3 sequences, more than 14% of them singletons. The CDR3 totals 12 residues. The V end was cut by 5 bases, the J end by 6 bases, with 9 bases between. Germline V gene sequence: CDR1 MNHEY, CDR2 SVGEGT. The source was PBMCs from the stem cell graft donor, collected from the stem cell graft. The clonotype comes from a human donor who donated a stem cell graft to a child with acute lymphoblastic leukemia. The rearrangement joins TRBV6-2 or TRBV6-3 to TRBJ2-3, with D uncertain. CDR3 in amino acids: CASSDPGDTQYF. In DNA form, the CDR3 reads TGTGCCAGCAGTGACCCCGGGGATACGCAGTATTTT.